These 3 T cell receptor beta chains came from one sample sequenced in a study of identical twins. TCRdb re-called the 5' RACE reads through MiXCR, storing one row per CDR3 protein. The sample lists 400,000 to 550,000 distinct CDR3 sequences, approximately 25% occurring once. The sample was also reused in another study, on T cells expressing NK-cell markers.

Sequencing used CD4+ T cells sorted from blood. Receptor source: a young woman in good health.

V usage is TRBV29-1 and J usage is TRBJ2-5, with 8 bases aligning to TRBD2. The CDR3 length is 14 residues. Trimming at V came to 4 bases and at J to 4 bases, leaving 8 bases not matched to a gene. Germline-derived CDR1 and CDR2 are SQVTM and ANQGSEA. The CDR3 loop is CSVGPNGGGETQYF. For the CDR3, the DNA is TGCAGCGTTGGCCCTAACGGGGGGGGAGAGACCCAGTACTTC. The whole variable domain, filled in from reference TRBV29-1 and TRBJ2-5, reads SAVISQKPSRDICQRGTSLTIQCQVDSQVTMMFWYRQQPGQSLTLIATANQGSEATYESGFVIDKFPISRPNLTFSTLTVSNMSPEDSSIYLCSVGPNGGGETQYFGPGTRLLVL.

The genes are TRBV14 and TRBJ2-3; possibly TRBD2 for D (6 bases). The germline V and J ends were trimmed by 8 bases and 6 bases, with 9 bases remaining between them. CDR3 length: 11 amino acids. The germline gives CDR1 SGHDN, CDR2 FVKESK. CDR3 DNA: TGTGCCAGCGGGGGGTACGATACGCAGTATTTT. Residues: CASGGYDTQYF. Full variable domain (rest looked up from reference TRBV14 and TRBJ2-3): EAGVTQFPSHSVIEKGQTVTLRCDPISGHDNLYWYRRVMGKEIKFLLHFVKESKQDESGMPNNRFLAERTGGTYSTLKVQPAELEDSGVYFCASGGYDTQYFGPGTRLTVL.

This clonotype was recorded a few times. This sequence joins TRBV12-3 or TRBV12-4 and TRBJ1-5; 10 nucleotides match TRBD1. This CDR3 is built from 15 residues. V lost 5 bases and J lost 2; bases outside the gene matches: 3. The CDR3 here is CASSPGTGGNQPQHF. The CDR3, as DNA: TGTGCCAGCAGTCCTGGGACAGGGGGCAATCAGCCCCAGCATTTT.